This TCR beta chain stems from a study of shared clonotypes between healthy human individuals. For the study at large: Contributing individuals were two females and three males aged 18 to 49. Regarding the study as a whole: Naive subsets, compared against memory subsets, generally had larger estimated richness values.

Subsets obtained from CD4+ cells comprised CD45RA+ naive and CD45RA-negative memory cells. Turning to this clone: Its antigen is unidentified.

Researchers divided each subset's genomic DNA evenly across several immunoSEQ plates. Generated by immunoSEQ multiplex PCR, the TCRdb table keeps only in-frame clones and is missing some. Among more than 2 million clones, 90% to 97% were seen once, and the ten largest hold approximately 0.13%. From germline, CDR1 is SEHNR and CDR2 FQNEAQ (reference sequence). CDR3 length: 15 amino acids. Trimming cost V 1 base and J 1 base, with 7 bases left between them. V and J are TRBV7-9 and TRBJ2-2; no reliable D call. The TCR comes from a young man in good health. Sequencing was done on a sample of naive CD4+ T cells sorted from blood. Subset: CD45RA+ positively selected. Here the CDR3 reads CASSLEPMNTGELFF. The CDR3 DNA reads TGTGCCAGCAGCTTAGAACCGATGAACACCGGGGAGCTGTTTTTT.